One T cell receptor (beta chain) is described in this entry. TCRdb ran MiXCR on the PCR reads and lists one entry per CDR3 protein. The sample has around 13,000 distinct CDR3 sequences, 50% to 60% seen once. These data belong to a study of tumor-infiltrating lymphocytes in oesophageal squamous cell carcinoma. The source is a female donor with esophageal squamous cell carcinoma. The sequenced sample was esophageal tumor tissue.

CDR3 in amino acids: CASTHSGRGSYEQYF. The CDR3 DNA sequence: TGCGCCAGCACCCATAGCGGGAGGGGATCCTACGAGCAGTACTTC. The chain joins TRBV5-1 to TRBJ2-5; 11 nucleotides agree with TRBD2. The assigned J gene may be wrong: the sequence end matches TRBJ2-7 better. Germline values: CDR1 SGHRS, CDR2 YFSETQ. The CDR3 runs 15 residues.